The sequence of this T cell receptor (beta chain) was determined in a study of cytomegalovirus exposure and HLA in healthy donors. Vbeta (60) and Jbeta (13) primers were used in the PCR. Profiled with immunoSEQ multiplex PCR; TCRdb holds only in-frame clones, not every one. This table holds 100,000 to 150,000 clones, 83% found once. V shed 4 bases and J 2 bases; nucleotides not matched to a gene: 4. The CDR3 is made up of 14 amino acids. Germline CDR1 MGHDK, CDR2 SYGVNS. V and J are TRBV25-1 and TRBJ1-2; 7 bases are a match to TRBD1. The clonotype was recovered from a woman in her forties in good health and CMV-seropositive. The sequencing input was PBMCs. CDR3 sequence: CASSGVDRNYGYTF. CDR3 coding DNA: TGTGCCAGCAGTGGTGTGGACAGGAACTATGGCTACACCTTC.